The sequence of this TCR beta chain was determined in a study of shared clonotypes between healthy human individuals (dated by TCRdb to 2018 to 2021). Background for the entire study: A few men and a couple of women, aged 18 to 49 years, made up the cohort. For each donor, three plates each were used for CD4 naive and CD4 memory, two plates were used for CD8 naive, and one plate was used for CD8 memory. The study deeply sequenced blood TCR repertoires of 5 or 6 healthy adults to estimate repertoire size and the extent of clonotype sharing between individuals. To increase sequencing depth and limit assay-specific biases, different laboratories used diverse techniques to prepare libraries and sequence TCR repertoires. Leukapheresis yielded between about 0.9 and 10 billion PBMCs per donor.

What the study reported, not specific to this receptor: When several donors were compared, the shared fraction of clonotypes was roughly 4.8% for naive CD4, less than 4% for naive CD8, 2.3% for memory CD4, and 0.4% for memory CD8. Naive subsets generally had larger estimated clonotype richness than memory subsets did. Compared with non-shared clonotypes, the clonotypes found in all four sorted-subset donors had higher generation probabilities. Because the study included a small number of donors, the genetic and exposure-history diversity represented was limited. Pairwise subsampling indicated that sequencing depth was expected to affect the degree of clonotype sharing among donors. Incomplete sequencing was indicated by rarefaction of sorted-subset datasets, despite the large sequencing depth. Sampling was restricted to blood, and TCR repertoires in tissues likely differ from the TCR repertoires found in blood.

Ends trimmed: V by 4 bases, J by 7 bases; bases unmatched to a gene: 10. CDR1 and CDR2 were assigned from the germline V gene (reference sequence) as MNHEY and SMNVEV. Its CDR3 holds 15 amino acids, cysteine through phenylalanine. CDR3 DNA is the only sequence kept; it has 45 bases, read in frame from the first base. For the CD8 naive samples, CD45RO-negative cells were positively selected for CCR7, yielding a CD45RA+CCR7+ population from which TemRA cells were excluded. Donors were healthy HIV-negative adults with no recently reported acute infections or vaccinations. All donors were Caucasian adults living in Nashville, Tennessee, USA. Blood was obtained by leukapheresis, after which PBMCs were separated by Ficoll-Histopaque density gradient centrifugation and cryopreserved in liquid nitrogen vapor phase. Analytical flow cytometry was used to check the purity and quantity of every magnetically sorted T cell population. Genomic DNA was isolated from each sorted fraction and quantified by UV absorbance on a Nanodrop 2000c.

Using the deep immunoSEQ assay, multiplex PCR amplified TCR CDR3 regions from genomic DNA. Genomic DNA extracted from each cell subset was distributed evenly over all wells of several immunoSEQ 96-well plates, and each plate served as one replicate. For sorted subsets, each replicate PCR was loaded with 200 ng genomic DNA, equivalent to about 30,000 T cell genomes. The purified libraries were quantified using a Qubit 3.0 fluorometer, sized with a Bioanalyzer 2100, and then quantified again using the KAPA Library Quantification kit. A separate single-read 150-cycle Illumina NextSeq 550 flow cell was used to sequence each immunoSEQ 96-well plate. On the authors' methods: The immunoSEQ output contained only junctional sequences without quality scores, so filtering could not match that applied to full-length reads. Sequences were annotated with PyIR, a Python wrapper for IgBLAST v1.9, and V/J genes and CDR3 were assigned using IMGT germline references. Reads were removed for weak V/J assignments (E-value above 1e-6), missing CDR3, stop codons, out-of-frame junctions, or ambiguous translated residues. V3J clonotypes were defined as sequences sharing an identical inferred V gene, J gene, and CDR3 amino acid sequence. To compute the percentage overlap between repertoires, the number of shared unique clonotypes was divided by the size of the smaller repertoire. Three approaches were used to assess repertoire richness: RTK rarefaction, the Chao1 estimator, and Recon v2.1 estimates of unobserved clonotypes. OLGA was used to compute generation probabilities for all TCRbeta clonotypes that the gDNA method yielded from a handful of donors. TCRdb took over this immuneACCESS table, retaining in-frame rearrangements with V and J assigned. Such tables are incomplete; in checked studies, under half of the missing clones stem from an unresolved V gene, and the remainder is unexplained. Clone size and V and J calls were adopted from that table, with D and trimming inferred from the DNA. In all, the sample holds millions of clones, and approximately 94% of those were seen once. The ten largest clones take up roughly 1.7% of the sample.

Note on this clone: Its antigen remains undetermined. Qualities for individual bases were not recorded, and no much larger clone is one base off.

The sequence was obtained from a man aged 18 to 30 in good health. Some clones in this sample may be carry-over from other donors' samples. The chain is encoded by TRBV27 joined to TRBJ2-1, with 7 middle bases fitting TRBD1. The source material was naive CD8+ T cells from PBMCs. Explained via the paper, the cell subset or site label denotes: CD45RA+CCR7+. The CDR3 here reads CASSYRDSFTNEQFF. The bases are TGTGCCAGCAGTTACCGGGACAGTTTTACTAATGAGCAGTTCTTC.